This is a list of T cell receptor beta chains from one sample in a study of T cells in localized non-small cell lung cancer. Generated by immunoSEQ multiplex PCR, the TCRdb table keeps only in-frame clones and is missing some. The sample records about 25,000 clones, 80% to 95% being singletons. The source was peripheral blood, collected before any cancer treatment. These receptors were obtained from a woman aged 40 to 75 with stage I lung adenocarcinoma. CDR3s include the opening cysteine and the closing phenylalanine or tryptophan. The D gene is left open where the match is weak. Size tells how often a clone was seen (once, few, many) or the class of an expanded clone, and some rows leave it out.

j_gene	len	v_gene	abundance	d_gene	CDR3nt	CDR3aa
TRBJ1-2	11	TRBV20-1	NA	NA	TGCAGTGCCTTCTGGCGGGATGGCTACACCTTC	CSAFWRDGYTF
TRBJ1-5	13	TRBV30	once	NA	TGTGCCTGGACCCATTTAGCCAATCAGCCCCAGCATTTT	CAWTHLANQPQHF
TRBJ2-1	14	TRBV7-6	NA	TRBD1	TGTGCCAGCAGCTCCCGGACAGGGAGTAATGAGCAGTTCTTC	CASSSRTGSNEQFF
TRBJ2-3	18	TRBV5-1	NA	TRBD2	TGCGCCAGCAGCCCCCGGAGTAGCGGGAGACACGGCACAGATACGCAGTATTTT	CASSPRSSGRHGTDTQYF
TRBJ1-6	14	TRBV28	NA	NA	TGTGCCAGCATCGCCGGGTTATGGAATTCACCCCTCCACTTT	CASIAGLWNSPLHF
TRBJ2-1	15	TRBV2	NA	NA	TGTGCCAGCAGTGCTAGGGACCCCTCCTACAATGAGCAGTTCTTC	CASSARDPSYNEQFF
TRBJ2-3	15	TRBV2	NA	TRBD2	TGTGCCAGCAGTCAGACTAGCGGGAGTGGAGATACGCAGTATTTT	CASSQTSGSGDTQYF
TRBJ1-1	13	TRBV27	NA	NA	TGTGCCAGCAATTTTAGCCCCAACACTGAAGCTTTCTTT	CASNFSPNTEAFF
TRBJ1-3	12	TRBV5-8	NA	NA	TGTGCCAGCAGCTTGGGTGGAAACACCATATATTTT	CASSLGGNTIYF
TRBJ1-3	14	TRBV5-1	NA	NA	TGCGCCAGCAGCTTGGAGTTCTCTGGAAACACCATATATTTT	CASSLEFSGNTIYF
TRBJ2-1	15	TRBV4-1	NA	TRBD1	TGCGCCAGCAGCCAAGATCCCGACAGGGCGAATGAGCAGTTCTTC	CASSQDPDRANEQFF
TRBJ2-1	14	TRBV6-6	NA	TRBD2	TGTGCCGCGCTAGCGGACCCAGCCTACAATGAGCAGTTCTTC	CAALADPAYNEQFF
TRBJ2-7	13	TRBV6-6	NA	NA	TGTGCTAGTCAACTGGGGGCTTCCTACGAGCAGTACTTC	CASQLGASYEQYF
TRBJ1-5	15	TRBV19	NA	NA	TGTGCCAGTAGTAGCAGGGACTGGATCGATCAGCCCCAGCATTTT	CASSSRDWIDQPQHF
TRBJ2-7	12	TRBV2	NA	NA	TGTGCCAGCAGCGGGAGCTCCTACGAGCAGTACTTC	CASSGSSYEQYF
TRBJ1-3	13	TRBV10-3	NA	NA	TGTGCCATCAGTGAGTCGAGCGGAAACACCATATATTTT	CAISESSGNTIYF
TRBJ2-7	16	TRBV4-2	NA	NA	TGTGCCAGCAGCTATCATTTGAGGACAGAGGGGGTAGGGCAGTACTTC	CASSYHLRTEGVGQYF
TRBJ1-4	11	TRBV28	NA	NA	TGTGCCAGCAGCCTCAGTAGGTTACTGTTTTTT	CASSLSRLLFF
TRBJ2-2	13	TRBV19	NA	NA	TGTGCCAGTAGTATAAAAGTAGGGGGGGAGCTGTTTTTT	CASSIKVGGELFF
TRBJ2-3	13	TRBV18	NA	NA	TGTGCCAGCTCACCAAGAGAAAGTGGTACGCAGTATTTT	CASSPRESGTQYF
TRBJ1-5	17	TRBV10-3	NA	TRBD1	TGTGCCATCAGTGCGGATGCAGGACAGGGCTACGGTCAGCCCCAGCATTTT	CAISADAGQGYGQPQHF
TRBJ2-3	14	TRBV6-1	NA	NA	TGTGCCAGCACTCCTCCGGGGGGCACAGATACGCAGTATTTT	CASTPPGGTDTQYF
TRBJ1-2	15	TRBV5-1	once	TRBD1	TGCGCCAGCAGCTCGGGGACAGGGGGTTTATATGGCTACACCTTC	CASSSGTGGLYGYTF
TRBJ2-6	13	TRBV6-5	NA	NA	TGTGCCAGCACGGCGTCTGGGGCCAACGTCCTGACTTTC	CASTASGANVLTF